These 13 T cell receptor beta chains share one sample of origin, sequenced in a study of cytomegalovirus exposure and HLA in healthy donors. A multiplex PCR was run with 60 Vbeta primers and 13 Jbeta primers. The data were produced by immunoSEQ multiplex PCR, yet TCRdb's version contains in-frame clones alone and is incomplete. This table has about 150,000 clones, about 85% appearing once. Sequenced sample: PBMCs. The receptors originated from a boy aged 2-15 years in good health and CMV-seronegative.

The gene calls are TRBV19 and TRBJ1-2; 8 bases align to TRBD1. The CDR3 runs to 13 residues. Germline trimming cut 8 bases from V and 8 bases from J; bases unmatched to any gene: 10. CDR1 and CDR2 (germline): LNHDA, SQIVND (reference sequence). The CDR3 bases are TGTGCCAGTCCCGGGACAGGCGCCGAAGGCTACACCTTC. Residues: CASPGTGAEGYTF. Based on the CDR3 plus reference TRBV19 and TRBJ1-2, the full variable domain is DGGITQSPKYLFRKEGQNVTLSCEQNLNHDAMYWYRQDPGQGLRLIYYSQIVNDFQKGDIAEGYSVSREKKESFPLTVTSAQKNPTAFYLCASPGTGAEGYTFGSGTRLTVV.

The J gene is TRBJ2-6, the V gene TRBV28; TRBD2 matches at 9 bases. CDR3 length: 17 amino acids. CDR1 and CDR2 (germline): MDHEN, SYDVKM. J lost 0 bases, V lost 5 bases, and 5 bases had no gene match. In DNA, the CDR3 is TGTGCCAGCAGTCCCCTGACTAGCGGCTCTGGGGCCAACGTCCTGACTTTC. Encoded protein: CASSPLTSGSGANVLTF. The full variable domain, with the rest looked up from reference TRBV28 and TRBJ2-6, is DVKVTQSSRYLVKRTGEKVFLECVQDMDHENMFWYRQDPGLGLRLIYFSYDVKMKEKGDIPEGYSVSREKKERFSLILESASTNQTSMYLCASSPLTSGSGANVLTFGAGSRLTVL.

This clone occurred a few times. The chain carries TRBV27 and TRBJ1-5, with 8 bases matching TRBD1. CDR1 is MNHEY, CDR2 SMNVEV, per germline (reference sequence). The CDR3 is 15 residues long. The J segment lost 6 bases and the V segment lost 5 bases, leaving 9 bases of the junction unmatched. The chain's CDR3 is CASSAFGQGFQPQHF. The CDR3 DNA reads TGTGCCAGCAGTGCTTTCGGACAGGGTTTTCAGCCCCAGCATTTT.

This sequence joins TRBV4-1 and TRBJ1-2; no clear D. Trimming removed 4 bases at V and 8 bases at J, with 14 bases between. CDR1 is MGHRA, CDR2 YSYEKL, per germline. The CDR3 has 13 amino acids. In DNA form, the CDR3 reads TGCGCCAGCAGCCTGACGGTCTTGGAGGGCTACACCTTC. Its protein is CASSLTVLEGYTF.

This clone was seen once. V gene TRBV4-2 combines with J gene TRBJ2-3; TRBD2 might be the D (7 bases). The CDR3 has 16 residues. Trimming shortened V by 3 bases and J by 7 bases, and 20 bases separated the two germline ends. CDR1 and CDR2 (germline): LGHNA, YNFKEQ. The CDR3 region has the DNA TGTGCCAGCAGCCAGGACCCCGGGGGCGGGGGAAATACGCAGTATTTT. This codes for CASSQDPGGGGNTQYF.

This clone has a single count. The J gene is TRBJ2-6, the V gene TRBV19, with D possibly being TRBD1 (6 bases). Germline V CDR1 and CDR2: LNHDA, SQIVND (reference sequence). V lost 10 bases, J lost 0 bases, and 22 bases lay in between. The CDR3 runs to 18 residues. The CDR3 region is CAIPKPRDKFSGANVLTF. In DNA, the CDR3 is TGTGCCATTCCTAAACCTCGGGACAAGTTCTCTGGGGCCAACGTCCTGACTTTC.

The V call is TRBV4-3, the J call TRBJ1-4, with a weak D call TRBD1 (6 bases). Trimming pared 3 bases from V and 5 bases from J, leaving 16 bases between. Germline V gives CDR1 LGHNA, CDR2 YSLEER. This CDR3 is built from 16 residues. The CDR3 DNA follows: TGCGCCAGCAGCCATACCCCGGGACAAGGAAATGAAAAACTGTTTTTT. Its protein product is CASSHTPGQGNEKLFF.

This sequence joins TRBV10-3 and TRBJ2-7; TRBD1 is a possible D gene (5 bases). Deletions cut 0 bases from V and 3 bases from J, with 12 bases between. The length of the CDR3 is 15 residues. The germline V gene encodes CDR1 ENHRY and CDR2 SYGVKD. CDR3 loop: CAISESLQANYEQYF. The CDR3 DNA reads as TGTGCCATCAGTGAGTCCCTACAGGCTAACTACGAGCAGTACTTC.

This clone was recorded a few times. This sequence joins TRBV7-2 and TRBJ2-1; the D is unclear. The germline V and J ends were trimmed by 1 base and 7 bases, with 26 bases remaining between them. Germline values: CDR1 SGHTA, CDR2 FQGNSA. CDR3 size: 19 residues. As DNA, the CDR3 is TGTGCCAGCAGCTTAGAGGCGGCCTGGCGAAGCGCTACAAGTAATGAGCAGTTCTTC. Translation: CASSLEAAWRSATSNEQFF.

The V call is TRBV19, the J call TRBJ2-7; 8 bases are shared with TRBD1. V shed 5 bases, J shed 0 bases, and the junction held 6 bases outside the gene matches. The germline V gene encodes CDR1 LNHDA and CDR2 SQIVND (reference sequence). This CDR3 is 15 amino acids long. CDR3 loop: CASSGPGQVSYEQYF. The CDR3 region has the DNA TGTGCCAGTAGTGGACCGGGACAGGTCTCCTACGAGCAGTACTTC.

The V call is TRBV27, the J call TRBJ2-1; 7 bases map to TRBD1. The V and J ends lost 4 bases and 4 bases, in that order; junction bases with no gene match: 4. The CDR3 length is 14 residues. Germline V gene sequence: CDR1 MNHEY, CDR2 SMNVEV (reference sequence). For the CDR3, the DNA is TGTGCCAGCAGTTCTCGGGACAGTTACAATGAGCAGTTCTTC. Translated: CASSSRDSYNEQFF.

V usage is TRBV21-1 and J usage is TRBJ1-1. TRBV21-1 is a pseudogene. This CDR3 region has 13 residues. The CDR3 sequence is CASSRKGEGRAFF. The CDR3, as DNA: TGTGCCAGCAGCCGAAAGGGGGAGGGGAGAGCTTTCTTT.

CDR3: CASSLGKTAGSGDIQYF. CDR3 sequence (DNA): TGCGCCAGCAGCTTGGGCAAGACGGCGGGAAGTGGAGACATTCAGTACTTC. J is TRBJ2-4 and V is TRBV5-1, with D possibly TRBD2 on 6 matching bases. The CDR3 has 17 residues. Trimming cost V 0 bases and J 8 bases, with 21 bases left between them. Per the germline V gene, CDR1 is SGHRS and CDR2 is YFSETQ. The complete variable domain, with remaining parts taken from reference TRBV5-1 and TRBJ2-4, reads KAGVTQTPRYLIKTRGQQVTLSCSPISGHRSVSWYQQTPGQGLQFLFEYFSETQRNKGNFPGRFSGRQFSNSRSEMNVSTLELGDSALYLCASSLGKTAGSGDIQYFGAGTRLSVL.